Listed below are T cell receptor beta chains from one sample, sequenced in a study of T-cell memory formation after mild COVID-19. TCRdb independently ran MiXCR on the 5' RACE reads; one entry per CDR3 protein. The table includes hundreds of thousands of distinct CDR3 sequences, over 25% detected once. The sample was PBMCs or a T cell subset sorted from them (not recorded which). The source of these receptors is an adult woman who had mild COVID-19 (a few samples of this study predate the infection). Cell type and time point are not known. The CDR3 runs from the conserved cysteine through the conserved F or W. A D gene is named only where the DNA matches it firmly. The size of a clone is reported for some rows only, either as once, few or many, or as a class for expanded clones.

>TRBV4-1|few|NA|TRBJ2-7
CASSQDISYEQYF
TGCGCCAGCAGCCAAGACATCTCCTACGAGCAGTACTTC
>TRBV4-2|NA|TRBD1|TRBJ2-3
CASSQGTGKADTQYF
TGTGCCAGCAGCCAAGGGACAGGGAAAGCAGATACGCAGTATTTT
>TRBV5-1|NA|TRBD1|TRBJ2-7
CASSLTGTDYTYEQYF
TGCGCCAGCAGCTTAACCGGGACAGACTATACCTACGAGCAGTACTTC
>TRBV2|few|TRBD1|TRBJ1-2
CASRTGLRKGYTF
TGTGCCAGCAGGACAGGGTTAAGAAAGGGCTACACCTTC
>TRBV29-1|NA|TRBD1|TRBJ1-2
CSVLKTGGNYGYTF
TGCAGCGTCCTCAAGACAGGGGGTAACTATGGCTACACCTTC
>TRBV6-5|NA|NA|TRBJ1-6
CASRPPRVTSYNSPLHF
TGTGCCAGCAGACCCCCCAGGGTGACGTCCTATAATTCACCCCTCCACTTT
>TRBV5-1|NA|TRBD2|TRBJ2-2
CASSSQAGVNTGELFF
TGCGCCAGCAGCTCTCAAGCGGGGGTGAACACCGGGGAGCTGTTTTTT
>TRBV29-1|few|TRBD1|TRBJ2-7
CSVKRDRGYEQYF
TGCAGCGTCAAACGGGACAGGGGATACGAGCAGTACTTC
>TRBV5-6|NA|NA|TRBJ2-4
CASRTTILTSSRSGKNIQYF
TGTGCCAGCAGGACCACCATATTGACATCCTCCCGATCGGGCAAAAACATTCAGTACTTC
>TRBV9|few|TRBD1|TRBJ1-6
CASSPRGQGGESPLHF
TGTGCCAGCAGCCCTCGGGGACAGGGGGGCGAATCACCCCTCCACTTT
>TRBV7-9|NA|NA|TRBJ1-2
CASSLGAGGLANYGYTF
TGTGCCAGCAGCTTAGGGGCAGGAGGATTAGCTAACTATGGCTACACCTTC
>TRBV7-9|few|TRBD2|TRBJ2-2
CASSFGLAENTGELFF
TGTGCCAGCAGCTTCGGACTAGCGGAGAACACCGGGGAGCTGTTTTTT
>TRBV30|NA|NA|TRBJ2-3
CAWSRVAFVADTQYF
TGTGCCTGGAGTAGGGTGGCTTTCGTGGCAGATACGCAGTATTTT
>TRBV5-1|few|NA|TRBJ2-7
CASSLGAGASYEQYF
TGCGCCAGCAGCTTGGGCGCCGGGGCCTCCTACGAGCAGTACTTC
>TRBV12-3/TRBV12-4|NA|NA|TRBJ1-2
CASSLAPVVYGYTF
TGTGCCAGCAGTTTAGCCCCGGTGGTCTATGGCTACACCTTC
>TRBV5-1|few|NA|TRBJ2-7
CASSGGNRVEDF
TGCGCCAGCAGCGGCGGAAACAGGGTTGAGGACTTC
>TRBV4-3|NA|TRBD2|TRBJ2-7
CASSQGREGRYEQYF
TGCGCCAGCAGCCAAGGGCGGGAGGGCCGCTACGAGCAGTACTTC
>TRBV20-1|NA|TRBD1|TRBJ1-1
CSARDAGGNTEAFF
TGCAGTGCTAGAGATGCAGGGGGCAACACTGAAGCTTTCTTT